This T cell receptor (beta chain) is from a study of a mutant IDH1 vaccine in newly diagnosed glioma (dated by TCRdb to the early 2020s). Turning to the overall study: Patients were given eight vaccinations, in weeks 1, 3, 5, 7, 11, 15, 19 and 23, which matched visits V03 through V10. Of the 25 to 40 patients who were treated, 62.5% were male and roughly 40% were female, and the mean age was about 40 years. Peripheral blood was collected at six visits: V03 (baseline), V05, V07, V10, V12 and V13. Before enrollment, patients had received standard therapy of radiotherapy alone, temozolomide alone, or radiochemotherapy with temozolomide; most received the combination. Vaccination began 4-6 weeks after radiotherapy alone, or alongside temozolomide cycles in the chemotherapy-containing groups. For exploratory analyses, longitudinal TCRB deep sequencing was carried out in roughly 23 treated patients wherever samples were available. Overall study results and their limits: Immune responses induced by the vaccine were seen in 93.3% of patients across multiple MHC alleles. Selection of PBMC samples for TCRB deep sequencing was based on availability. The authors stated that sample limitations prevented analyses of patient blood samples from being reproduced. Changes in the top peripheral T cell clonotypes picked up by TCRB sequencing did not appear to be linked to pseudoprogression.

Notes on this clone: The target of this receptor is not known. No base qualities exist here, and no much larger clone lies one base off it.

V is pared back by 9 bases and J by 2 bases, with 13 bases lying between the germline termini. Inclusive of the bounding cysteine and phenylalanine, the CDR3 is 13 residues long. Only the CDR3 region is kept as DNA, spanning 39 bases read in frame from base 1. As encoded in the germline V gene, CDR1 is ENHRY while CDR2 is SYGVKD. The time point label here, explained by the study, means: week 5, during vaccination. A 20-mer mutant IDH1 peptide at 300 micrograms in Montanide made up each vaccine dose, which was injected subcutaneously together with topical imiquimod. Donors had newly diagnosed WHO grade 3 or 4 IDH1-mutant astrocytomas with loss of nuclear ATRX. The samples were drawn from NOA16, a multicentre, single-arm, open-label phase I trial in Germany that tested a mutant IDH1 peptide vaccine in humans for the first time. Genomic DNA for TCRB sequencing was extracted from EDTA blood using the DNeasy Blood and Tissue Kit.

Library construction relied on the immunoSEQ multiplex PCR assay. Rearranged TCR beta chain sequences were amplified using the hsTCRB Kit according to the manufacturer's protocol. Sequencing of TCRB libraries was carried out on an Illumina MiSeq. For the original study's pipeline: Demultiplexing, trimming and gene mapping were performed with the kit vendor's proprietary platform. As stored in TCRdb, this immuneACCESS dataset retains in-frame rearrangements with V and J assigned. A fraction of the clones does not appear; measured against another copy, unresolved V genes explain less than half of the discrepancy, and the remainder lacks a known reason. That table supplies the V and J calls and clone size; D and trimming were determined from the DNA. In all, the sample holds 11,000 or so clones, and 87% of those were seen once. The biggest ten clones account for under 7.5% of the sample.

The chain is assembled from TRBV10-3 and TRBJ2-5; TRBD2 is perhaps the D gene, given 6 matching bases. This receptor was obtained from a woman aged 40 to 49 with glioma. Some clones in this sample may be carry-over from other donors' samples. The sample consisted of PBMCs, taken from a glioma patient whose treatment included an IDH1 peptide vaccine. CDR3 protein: CAIGREPQETQYF. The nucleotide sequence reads TGTGCCATAGGCCGGGAGCCACAAGAGACCCAGTACTTC.